Presented here are 26 T cell receptor beta chains from one specimen sequenced in a study of CDR3 diversity in severe acne. TCRdb reanalysed the PCR reads using MiXCR and keeps one entry per CDR3 protein. Of about 85,000 distinct CDR3 sequences listed, 45% to 55% are singletons. Sequenced: blood. The receptors stem from a male donor in good health, serving as a control.

Notes on this clonotype: Because it lacks the conserved phenylalanine or tryptophan at the end, this CDR3 is likely a read error. The DNA is left out, because the CDR3 cannot be placed on it with certainty; the CDR3 is given as TCRdb lists it. The chain employs TRBV5-1 and TRBJ2-7. Germline CDR1 and CDR2: SGHRS and YFSETQ. With termini counted, the CDR3 has 9 amino acids. The CDR3 loop is CASSLLFID.

The rearrangement uses TRBV19 and TRBJ1-2; no reliable D call. The CDR3 loop spans 13 amino acids. V lost 3 bases and J lost 8, with 13 bases in between. Per germline, CDR1 LNHDA and CDR2 SQIVND (reference sequence). This CDR3 is CASSINLGEGYTF. The DNA for the CDR3 is TGTGCCAGTAGTATCAACCTCGGAGAGGGCTACACCTTC.

The chain joins TRBV29-1 to TRBJ1-2, with D possibly matching TRBD1 (6 bases). V lost 3 bases and J 4 bases, leaving 15 bases between the germline ends. The CDR3 has 14 amino acids. CDR1 is SQVTM and CDR2 is ANQGSEA in the germline V gene. CDR3 sequence reads: CSVDPQGLGYGYTF. Here the CDR3 DNA reads TGCAGCGTTGACCCACAGGGTTTAGGCTATGGCTACACCTTC.

The chain is built from TRBV24-1 and TRBJ2-7; the match to TRBD1 covers 10 bases. The CDR3 consists of 23 residues. J was trimmed by 1 base and V by 9 bases; bases with no gene match: 32. Germline assignment: CDR1 KGHDR and CDR2 SFDVKD. The CDR3 nucleotides read TGTGCCACCCGCAACCGACGGGACAGGGGCGGTGAACGTTCGACAGCTGAGTCCTACGAGCAGTACTTC. Translating gives CATRNRRDRGGERSTAESYEQYF.

J is TRBJ2-3 and V is TRBV13; TRBD2 aligns across 9 bases. The CDR3 loop spans 18 amino acids. Looked up from germline, CDR1 is PRHDT and CDR2 is FYEKMQ (reference sequence). The V and J ends lost 0 bases and 1 base, in that order; junction bases with no gene match: 8. This CDR3 is CASSLGAAGGIGTDTQYF. In DNA form, the CDR3 reads TGTGCCAGCAGCTTAGGTGCGGCGGGGGGGATAGGCACAGATACGCAGTATTTT.

This clonotype was seen ten or more times. This chain joins TRBV5-8 and TRBJ1-2; 9 bases are shared with TRBD1. With V trimmed by 1 base and J by 5 bases, 9 bases remained unmatched. Germline V gene lookup returns CDR1 SGHTS and CDR2 YDEGEE. CDR3 length equals 16 residues. The CDR3 region has the DNA TGTGCCAGCAGCTTGTTTCTCCAAGGACAGGGGTATGGCTACACCTTC. It codes for CASSLFLQGQGYGYTF. Full variable domain (missing parts from reference TRBV5-8 and TRBJ1-2): EAGVTQSPTHLIKTRGQQATLRCSPISGHTSVYWYQQALGLGLQFLLWYDEGEERNRGNFPPRFSGRQFPNYSSELNVNALELEDSALYLCASSLFLQGQGYGYTFGSGTRLTVV.

Points on this clonotype: A much larger clone lies one base from this, so it may be a read error. The chain has TRBV20-1 and TRBJ2-7; 7 bases line up with TRBD1. V shed 3 bases and J 4 bases; nucleotides not matched to a gene: 12. CDR3 length equals 15 residues. Per germline, CDR1 DFQATT and CDR2 SNEGSKA (reference sequence). DNA of the CDR3: TGCAGTGCTAGTGTTCGACAGGGCTTGTCGTACGAGCAGTACTTC. Its protein product is CSASVRQGLSYEQYF.

The V call is TRBV24-1, the J call TRBJ1-1; 8 nucleotides agree with TRBD1. The CDR3 covers 14 residues. Trimming removed 3 bases from V and 10 bases from J; junction bases left unmatched: 9. In germline, CDR1 is KGHDR, CDR2 SFDVKD. The CDR3 DNA reads TGTGCCACCAGTGATCCATGGGGTGACAGGGGAGCTTTCTTT. Amino acids: CATSDPWGDRGAFF.

The chain has TRBV27 and TRBJ2-5, with 7 bases that match TRBD1. The CDR3 is 14 amino acids. V lost 3 bases to trimming and J lost 2 bases; unmatched junction nucleotides: 3. Germline CDR1 MNHEY, CDR2 SMNVEV (reference sequence). The CDR3 loop reads CASSLNRGQETQYF. CDR3 nucleotide sequence: TGTGCCAGCAGTTTGAACAGGGGACAAGAGACCCAGTACTTC.

Concerning this clonotype: At one end, the junction sequence differs from germline, possibly due to a read error. The rearrangement joins TRBV4-1 to TRBJ2-3, with 7 bases lining up with TRBD1. The germline V gene encodes CDR1 MGHRA and CDR2 YSYEKL. There are 15 residues in the CDR3. The chain's CDR3 is CASSQEDRSTDTRYF. The DNA of the CDR3 is TGCGCTAGCAGCCAAGAGGACAGGAGCACAGATACGCGGTATTTT.

The rearrangement uses TRBV20-1 and TRBJ1-1; possible D gene TRBD1, 5 bases. Per germline, CDR1 DFQATT and CDR2 SNEGSKA (reference sequence). Trimming left V 1 base short and J 0 bases short, with 12 bases between. This CDR3 comprises 15 residues. The CDR3, as DNA: TGCAGTGCTAGAGGGGACGGGTTCATGAACACTGAAGCTTTCTTT. As protein: CSARGDGFMNTEAFF.

This clonotype was detected ten times or more. The junction departs from germline at one end; a sequencing error may be responsible. The chain is built from TRBV7-7 and TRBJ2-5; tentative D call: TRBD1 (5 bases). The CDR3 spans 13 residues. The germline gives CDR1 SSHAT, CDR2 FNYEAQ (reference sequence). Written as DNA, the CDR3 is TGTGCTAGCAGGCGCGGCCCAGGGGAGACCCAGTACTTC. As protein: CASRRGPGETQYF.

Note on this clonotype: Possible read error: a much larger clone is one base away. V is TRBV4-2 and J is TRBJ2-1; the D gene is possibly TRBD2 (7 bases). The germline V gene encodes CDR1 LGHNA and CDR2 YNFKEQ. V lost 4 bases and J lost 6, with 16 bases in between. The CDR3 sequence is 15 residues long. The CDR3 spells CASSLNSRGGNEQFF. CDR3 DNA sequence: TGTGCCAGCAGCCTTAATTCAAGGGGGGGCAATGAGCAGTTCTTC.

The CDR3 region is CASSLSGQDYTF. In DNA, the CDR3 is TGCGCCAGCAGCTTGTCCGGACAGGACTACACCTTC. The V call is TRBV5-1, the J call TRBJ1-2; 7 nucleotides match TRBD1. Germline CDR1 and CDR2: SGHRS and YFSETQ. V dropped 1 base and J dropped 10; count of bases not matched to a gene: 4. This CDR3 has 12 amino acids.

This clonotype was seen repeatedly, ten times or more. The rearrangement links TRBV15 to TRBJ2-1; 10 bases line up with TRBD2. The CDR3 sequence is 15 residues long. The ends lost 11 bases at V and 7 bases at J; junction bases unmatched: 14. Germline CDR1 is LNHNV and CDR2 is YYDKDF (reference sequence). The CDR3 DNA follows: TGTGCCTCGAATAGAGCGGGAGGGCCTCGGAATGAGCAGTTCTTC. Translated, it gives CASNRAGGPRNEQFF.

In this sample, this clonotype turned up many times. The chain carries TRBV4-1 and TRBJ2-5; a weak D match, TRBD1 (5 bases). Germline V CDR1 and CDR2: MGHRA, YSYEKL. V lost 5 bases to trimming and J lost 1 base, with 11 bases between them. The CDR3 runs 14 residues. The CDR3 spells CASSSRTSQETQYF. The DNA for the CDR3 is TGCGCCAGCAGCTCCCGGACATCCCAAGAGACCCAGTACTTC.

The CDR3 DNA is TGTGCCAGCAGTGCGCCGGGACAGGGCCTTCATGGCTACACCTTC. The encoded protein is CASSAPGQGLHGYTF. The chain uses TRBV6-4 and TRBJ1-2; 9 bases fit TRBD1. V dropped 4 bases and J dropped 6; count of bases not matched to a gene: 9. The CDR3 runs 15 residues. Germline values: CDR1 MRHNA, CDR2 SNTAGT.

J is TRBJ2-7 and V is TRBV5-1; possible D gene TRBD1, 6 bases. Germline CDR1 and CDR2: SGHRS and YFSETQ. The V end was cut by 2 bases, the J end by 5 bases, with 14 bases between. The CDR3 contains 14 residues. CDR3 DNA: TGCGCCAGCAGCTTCTTAGCTACAGGGAACGAGCAGTACTTC. Protein: CASSFLATGNEQYF.

The rearrangement joins TRBV25-1 to TRBJ1-5; unclear D gene. The CDR3 covers 16 residues. CDR1 MGHDK and CDR2 SYGVNS come from the germline V gene. V dropped 5 bases and J dropped 4 bases, with 18 bases sitting between them. The CDR3 nucleotides are TGTGCCAGCAGTCTAAATGGGGTCCTGGGGAATCAGCCCCAGCATTTT. It specifies CASSLNGVLGNQPQHF.

This clonotype occurred a few times. The chain employs TRBV10-3 and TRBJ2-7, with TRBD2 identical over 9 bases. This CDR3 region has 14 residues. Germline V gives CDR1 ENHRY, CDR2 SYGVKD. After removal of 4 bases from V and 6 bases from J, the junction contained 7 bases not matched to a gene. This CDR3 is CAISALAGAGEQYF. The CDR3 region has the DNA TGTGCCATCAGTGCCTTAGCGGGAGCAGGCGAGCAGTACTTC.

This clonotype was seen repeatedly, ten times or more. V usage is TRBV11-1 and J usage is TRBJ2-7, with 8 bases matching TRBD2. V dropped 6 bases and J dropped 1; count of bases not matched to a gene: 5. There are 14 residues in the CDR3. In germline, CDR1 is SGHAT, CDR2 FQDESV (reference sequence). CDR3 sequence (DNA): TGTGCCAGCAGGCCCGGGGGGGGTTCCTACGAGCAGTACTTC. It yields the protein CASRPGGGSYEQYF. Combining the CDR3 with reference TRBV11-1 and TRBJ2-7 gives the whole variable domain EAEVAQSPRYKITEKSQAVAFWCDPISGHATLYWYRQILGQGPELLVQFQDESVVDDSQLPKDRFSAERLKGVDSTLKIQPAELGDSAMYLCASRPGGGSYEQYFGPGTRLTVT.

This clonotype was seen at least ten times. The chain joins TRBV2 to TRBJ1-1; 8 positions agree with TRBD1. There are 13 residues in the CDR3. The germline V gene has CDR1 SNHLY and CDR2 FYNNEI. Germline trimming cut 7 bases from V and 6 bases from J; bases unmatched to any gene: 7. CDR3 amino acids: CASTPDRVAEAFF. CDR3 DNA: TGTGCCAGCACCCCGGACAGGGTTGCTGAAGCTTTCTTT.

This clonotype has only a few counts. The chain joins TRBV5-5 to TRBJ1-1; TRBD1 matches at 7 bases. Trimming cost V 0 bases and J 3 bases; bases outside gene matches: 2. This CDR3 is 14 amino acids long. Germline-derived CDR1 and CDR2 are SGHKS and YYEKEE (reference sequence). The CDR3 sequence is CASSLAGGDTEAFF. CDR3 DNA: TGTGCCAGCAGCTTGGCAGGGGGGGACACTGAAGCTTTCTTT. The complete variable domain, with remaining parts taken from reference TRBV5-5 and TRBJ1-1, reads DAGVTQSPTHLIKTRGQQVTLRCSPISGHKSVSWYQQVLGQGPQFIFQYYEKEERGRGNFPDRFSARQFPNYSSELNVNALLLGDSALYLCASSLAGGDTEAFFGQGTRLTVV.

There are a few counts of this clonotype. The chain recombines TRBV2 with TRBJ1-2; D not resolved. Trimming took 2 bases from V and 5 from J, leaving 6 bases between them. The CDR3 has 12 residues. Germline CDR1 SNHLY, CDR2 FYNNEI. CDR3 sequence: CASSEQSYGYTF. Here the CDR3 DNA reads TGTGCCAGCAGTGAACAGTCATATGGCTACACCTTC.

This clonotype was detected a few times. This chain links TRBV2 with TRBJ1-1; tentatively, D is TRBD1 (6 bases). The germline CDR1 and CDR2 sequences are SNHLY and FYNNEI. This CDR3 spans 13 amino acids. V gave up 3 bases and J gave up 5 bases, with 10 bases separating them. In DNA, the CDR3 is TGTGCCAGCAGTGACGAGGGGGGGACTGAAGCTTTCTTT. Amino acids: CASSDEGGTEAFF.

Judged by abundance, this clonotype is medium-sized (0.01 to 0.1%). The chain carries TRBV5-5 and TRBJ2-3; no clear D gene. V lost 0 bases, J lost 2 bases, and 7 bases lay in between. The CDR3 consists of 14 residues. Germline V gene data show CDR1 as SGHKS and CDR2 as YYEKEE (reference sequence). The CDR3 here is CASSLGPYTDTQYF. The CDR3 DNA reads TGTGCCAGCAGCTTGGGGCCTTACACAGATACGCAGTATTTT.